Reported below is one T cell receptor beta chain. The target antigen is unknown. This entry comes from a study of T cell repertoires in cytomegalovirus infection. For the study at large: CMV epitopes in the study were HLA-C-restricted (recently identified) and HLA-B-restricted (well studied). Public TCR beta signature analysis indicated the presence of both CMV infection and matching HLA type.

TCRdb passed the reads through MiXCR, listing each CDR3 protein once. The table has approximately 300,000 distinct CDR3 sequences, 25% to 30% seen once; the top ten hold around 20%. Study-level points and caveats: CMV-specific TCR beta clonotypes restricted by HLA-C were the ones dominating the ex vivo response. The study identified carriers of CMV plus the relevant HLA from cumulative public TCR beta family frequency.

V was pared by 3 bases and J by 0 bases, with 15 bases between. The CDR3 spans 17 residues. Germline CDR1 DFQATT, CDR2 SNEGSKA (reference sequence). The sequenced sample was cultured PBMCs, obtained from culture after CMV antigen stimulation. The receptor was isolated from a human donor in good health (CMV status not recorded). Some clones in this sample may be carry-over from other donors' samples. This chain links TRBV20-1 with TRBJ1-6; D gene ambiguous. DNA for the CDR3: TGCAGTGCTAGCGACGCGGGTACTAGCTCCTATAATTCACCCCTCCACTTT. Residues: CSASDAGTSSYNSPLHF.